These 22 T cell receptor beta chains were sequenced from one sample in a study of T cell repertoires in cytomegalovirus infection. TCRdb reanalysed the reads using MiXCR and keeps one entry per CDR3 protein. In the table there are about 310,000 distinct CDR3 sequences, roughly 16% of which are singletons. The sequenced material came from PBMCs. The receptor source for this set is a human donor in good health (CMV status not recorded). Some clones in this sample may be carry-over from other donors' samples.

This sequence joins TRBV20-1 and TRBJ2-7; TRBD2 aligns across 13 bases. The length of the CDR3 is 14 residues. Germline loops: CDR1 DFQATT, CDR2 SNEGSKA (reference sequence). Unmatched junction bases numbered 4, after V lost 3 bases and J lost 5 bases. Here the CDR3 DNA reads TGCAGTGCTAGCTCCGGGACTAGCGGGGACGAGCAGTACTTC. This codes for CSASSGTSGDEQYF.

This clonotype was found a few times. This chain's CDR3 is CASSTGAGAYEQYF. CDR3 nucleotides: TGTGCCAGCAGCACGGGGGCGGGGGCCTACGAGCAGTACTTC. The gene calls are TRBV7-2 and TRBJ2-7; perhaps TRBD2 as D (7 bases). Trimming left V 5 bases short and J 2 bases short, with 13 bases between. Germline CDR1 is SGHTA and CDR2 is FQGNSA. The CDR3 is 14 residues long.

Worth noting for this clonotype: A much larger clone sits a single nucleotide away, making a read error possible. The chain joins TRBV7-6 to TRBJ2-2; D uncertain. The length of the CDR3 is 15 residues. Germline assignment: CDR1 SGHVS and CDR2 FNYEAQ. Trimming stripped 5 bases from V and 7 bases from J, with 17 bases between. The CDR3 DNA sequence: TGTGCCAGCAGCCCGGAGCTTGTGGGCAACGGGGAGCTGTTTTTT. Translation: CASSPELVGNGELFF.

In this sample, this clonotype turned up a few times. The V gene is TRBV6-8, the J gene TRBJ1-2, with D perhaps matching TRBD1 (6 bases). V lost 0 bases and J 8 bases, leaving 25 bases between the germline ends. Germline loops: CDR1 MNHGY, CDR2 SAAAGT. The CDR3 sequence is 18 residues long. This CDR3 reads CASSYSSPGQLSGYGYTF. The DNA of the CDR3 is TGTGCCAGCAGTTACTCATCCCCGGGACAACTTTCCGGATACGGCTACACCTTC.

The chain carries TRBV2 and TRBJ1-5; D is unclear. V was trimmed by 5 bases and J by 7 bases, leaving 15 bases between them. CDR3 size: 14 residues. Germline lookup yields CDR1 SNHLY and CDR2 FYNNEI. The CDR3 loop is CASSTDRGGQPQHF. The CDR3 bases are TGTGCCAGCAGTACGGACCGGGGAGGCCAGCCCCAGCATTTT.

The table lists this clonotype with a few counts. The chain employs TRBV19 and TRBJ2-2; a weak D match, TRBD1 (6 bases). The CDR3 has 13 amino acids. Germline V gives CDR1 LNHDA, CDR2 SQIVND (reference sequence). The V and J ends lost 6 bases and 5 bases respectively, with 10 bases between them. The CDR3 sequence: CASRQGSTGELFF. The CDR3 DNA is TGTGCCAGTAGACAGGGATCGACCGGGGAGCTGTTTTTT.

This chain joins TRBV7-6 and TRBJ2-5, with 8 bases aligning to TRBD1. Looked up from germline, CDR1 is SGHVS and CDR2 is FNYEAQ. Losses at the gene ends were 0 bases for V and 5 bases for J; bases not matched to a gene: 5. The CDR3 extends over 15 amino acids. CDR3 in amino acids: CASSLARGRGETQYF. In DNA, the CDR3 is TGTGCCAGCAGCTTAGCCAGGGGGCGAGGGGAGACCCAGTACTTC.

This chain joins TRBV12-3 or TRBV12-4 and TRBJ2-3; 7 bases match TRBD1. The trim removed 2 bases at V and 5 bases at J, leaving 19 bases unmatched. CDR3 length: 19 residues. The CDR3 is CASSLRGRVGLSGRDTQYF. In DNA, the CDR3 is TGTGCCAGCAGTTTAAGGGGGCGTGTTGGGCTCTCAGGGAGAGATACGCAGTATTTT.

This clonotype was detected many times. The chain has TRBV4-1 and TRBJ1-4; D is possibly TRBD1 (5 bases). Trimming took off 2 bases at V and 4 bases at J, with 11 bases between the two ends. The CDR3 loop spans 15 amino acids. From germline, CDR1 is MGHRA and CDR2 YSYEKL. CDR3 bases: TGCGCCAGCAGCCAATCCGGGACCGTTAATGAAAAACTGTTTTTT. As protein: CASSQSGTVNEKLFF.

The CDR3 nucleotides are TGTGCCAGCAGCTTGGGCCACAGGGACTATGGCTACACCTTC. Protein product: CASSLGHRDYGYTF. V is TRBV5-4 and J is TRBJ1-2; the D gene is possibly TRBD1 (6 bases). Germline loops: CDR1 SGHNT, CDR2 YYREEE (reference sequence). This CDR3 has 14 residues. V gave up 0 bases and J gave up 3 bases, with 9 bases separating them.

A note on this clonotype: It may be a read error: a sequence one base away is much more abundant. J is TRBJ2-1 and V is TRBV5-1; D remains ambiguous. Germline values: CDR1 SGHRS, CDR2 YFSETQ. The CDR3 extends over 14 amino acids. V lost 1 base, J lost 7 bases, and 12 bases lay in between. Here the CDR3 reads CASSLMTDANEQFF. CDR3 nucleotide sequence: TGCGCCAGCAGCTTGATGACCGACGCGAATGAGCAGTTCTTC.

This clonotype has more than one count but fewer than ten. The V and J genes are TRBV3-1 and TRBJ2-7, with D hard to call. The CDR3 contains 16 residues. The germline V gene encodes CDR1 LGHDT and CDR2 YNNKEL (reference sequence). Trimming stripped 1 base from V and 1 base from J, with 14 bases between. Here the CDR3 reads CASSQGVVFSSYEQYF. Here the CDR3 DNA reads TGTGCCAGCAGCCAAGGGGTCGTGTTTTCGTCCTACGAGCAGTACTTC.

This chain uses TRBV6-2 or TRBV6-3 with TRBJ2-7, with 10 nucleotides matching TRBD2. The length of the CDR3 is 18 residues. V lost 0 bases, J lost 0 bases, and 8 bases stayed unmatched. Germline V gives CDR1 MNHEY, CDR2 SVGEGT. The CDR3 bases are TGTGCCAGCAGTTACTCGATAATAGCGGGGGGACTCTCCTACGAGCAGTACTTC. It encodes CASSYSIIAGGLSYEQYF.

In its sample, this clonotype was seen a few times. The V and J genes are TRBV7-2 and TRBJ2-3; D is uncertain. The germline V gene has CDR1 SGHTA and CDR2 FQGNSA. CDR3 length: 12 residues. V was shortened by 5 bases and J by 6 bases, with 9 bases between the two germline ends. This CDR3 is CASSVQEDTQYF. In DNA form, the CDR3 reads TGTGCCAGCAGCGTTCAAGAGGATACGCAGTATTTT.

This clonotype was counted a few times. Here the CDR3 DNA reads TGTGCCAGCAGTTTCTCTTCAGGGCCCAATCAGCCCCAGCATTTT. It yields the protein CASSFSSGPNQPQHF. This chain connects TRBV12-3 or TRBV12-4 to TRBJ1-5, with D tentatively TRBD1 (5 bases). Trimming left V 3 bases short and J 3 bases short, with 12 bases between. The CDR3 extends over 15 amino acids.

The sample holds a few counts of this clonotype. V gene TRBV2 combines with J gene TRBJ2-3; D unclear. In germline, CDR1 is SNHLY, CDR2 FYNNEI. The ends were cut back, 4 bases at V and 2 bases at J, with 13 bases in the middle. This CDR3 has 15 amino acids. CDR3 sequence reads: CASSGPSLLTDTQYF. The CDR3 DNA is TGTGCCAGCAGTGGCCCTTCACTCCTCACAGATACGCAGTATTTT. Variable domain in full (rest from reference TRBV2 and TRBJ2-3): EPEVTQTPSHQVTQMGQEVILRCVPISNHLYFYWYRQILGQKVEFLVSFYNNEISEKSEIFDDQFSVERPDGSNFTLKIRSTKLEDSAMYFCASSGPSLLTDTQYFGPGTRLTVL.

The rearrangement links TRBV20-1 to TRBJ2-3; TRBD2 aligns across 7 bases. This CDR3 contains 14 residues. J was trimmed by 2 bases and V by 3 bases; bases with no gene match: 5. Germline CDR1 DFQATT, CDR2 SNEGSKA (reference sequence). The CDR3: CSARVSGDTDTQYF. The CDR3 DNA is TGCAGTGCTAGGGTCAGCGGGGACACAGATACGCAGTATTTT.

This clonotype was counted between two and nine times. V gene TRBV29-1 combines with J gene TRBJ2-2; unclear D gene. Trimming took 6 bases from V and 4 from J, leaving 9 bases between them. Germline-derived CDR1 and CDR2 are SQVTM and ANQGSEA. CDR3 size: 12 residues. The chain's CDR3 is CSVSESTGELFF. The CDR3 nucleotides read TGCAGCGTGAGCGAGTCCACCGGGGAGCTGTTTTTT.

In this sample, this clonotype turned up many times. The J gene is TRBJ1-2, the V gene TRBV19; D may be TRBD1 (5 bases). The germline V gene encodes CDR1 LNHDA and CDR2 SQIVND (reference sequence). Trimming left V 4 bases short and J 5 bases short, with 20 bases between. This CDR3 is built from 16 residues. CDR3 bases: TGTGCCAGTAGTACCAGCCCGGACATCGTGGGGTATGGCTACACCTTC. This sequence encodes CASSTSPDIVGYGYTF. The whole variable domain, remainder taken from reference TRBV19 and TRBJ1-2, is DGGITQSPKYLFRKEGQNVTLSCEQNLNHDAMYWYRQDPGQGLRLIYYSQIVNDFQKGDIAEGYSVSREKKESFPLTVTSAQKNPTAFYLCASSTSPDIVGYGYTFGSGTRLTVV.

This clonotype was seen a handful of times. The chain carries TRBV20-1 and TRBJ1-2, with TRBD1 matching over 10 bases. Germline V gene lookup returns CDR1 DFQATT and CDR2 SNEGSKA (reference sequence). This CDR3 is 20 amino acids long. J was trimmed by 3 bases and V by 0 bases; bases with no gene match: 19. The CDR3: CSARDLITQGGQGLDYGYTF. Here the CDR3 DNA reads TGCAGTGCTAGAGATCTCATAACCCAGGGGGGACAGGGGCTAGACTATGGCTACACCTTC.

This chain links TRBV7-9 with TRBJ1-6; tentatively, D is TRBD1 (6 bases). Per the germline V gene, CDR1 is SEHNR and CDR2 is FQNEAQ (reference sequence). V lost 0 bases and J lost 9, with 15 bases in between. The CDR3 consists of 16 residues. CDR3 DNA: TGTGCCAGCAGCTTAGCGCCCGGACAGTCTCTTTCACCCCTCCACTTT. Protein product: CASSLAPGQSLSPLHF.

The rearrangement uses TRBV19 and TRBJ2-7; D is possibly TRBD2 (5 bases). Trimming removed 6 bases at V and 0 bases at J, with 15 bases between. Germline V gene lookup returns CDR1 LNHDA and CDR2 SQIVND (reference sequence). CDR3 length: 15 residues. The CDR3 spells CASSLHGVSSYEQYF. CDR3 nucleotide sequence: TGTGCCAGTAGCCTCCACGGGGTGAGCTCCTACGAGCAGTACTTC.